Below are 15 T cell receptor beta chains sequenced from a single sample in a study of Ad26.COV2.S vaccination and SARS-CoV-2 variants (dated by TCRdb to the early 2020s). The library was made by the immunoSEQ multiplex PCR assay. Imported from immuneACCESS, the table was reduced by TCRdb to in-frame sequences with V and J called. These copies leave out some clones; in studies compared against another copy, an unresolved V gene accounts for under half, and the cause of the remainder is not known. The table for this sample lists 300,000 to 400,000 clones; approximately 86% of them were counted only once. 1.5% to 2.5% of the sample is taken by the ten largest. Reading the label with the study, this specimen's treatment or condition is: around 19 received Ad26.COV2.S at low or high dose, single or two shots; about 5 received placebo; per-sample allocation not given. For vaccine and placebo recipients, the sequenced repertoires came from samples collected on day 63 after the first injection.

The sample consisted of peripheral blood, taken in a trial of Ad26.COV2.S vaccine versus placebo. The receptors shown here come from a person aged 18 to 59 who received the Ad26.COV2.S COVID-19 vaccine or a placebo.

This clone has only a few counts. This chain links TRBV6-1 with TRBJ2-7, with 11 bases identical to TRBD1. The CDR3 runs 16 residues. The ends lost 1 base at V and 5 bases at J; junction bases unmatched: 7. The germline CDR1 and CDR2 sequences are MNHNS and SASEGT. The CDR3 is CASSEDIGTGGNEQYF. CDR3 sequence (DNA): TGTGCCAGCAGTGAAGATATTGGGACAGGGGGTAACGAGCAGTACTTC.

This clone appeared a few times. This chain links TRBV30 with TRBJ2-1, with TRBD2 matching over 12 bases. Germline V gene lookup returns CDR1 GTSNPN and CDR2 SVGIG (reference sequence). V shed 4 bases and J 10 bases; nucleotides not matched to a gene: 8. This CDR3 spans 14 amino acids. CDR3 in DNA: TGTGCCTGGACCACTAGCGGGGGGCGGTCGGAGCAGTTCTTC. Its protein product is CAWTTSGGRSEQFF.

The chain has TRBV12-3 or TRBV12-4 and TRBJ2-1, with D uncertain. V was clipped by 10 bases and J by 5 bases, with 9 bases between them. The CDR3 sequence is 11 residues long. The chain's CDR3 is CATSLDNEQFF. The CDR3 coding sequence is TGTGCCACGTCCCTTGACAATGAGCAGTTCTTC.

This clone has just one count. The chain carries TRBV5-4 and TRBJ2-7; 10 bases match TRBD2. Germline V gene sequence: CDR1 SGHNT, CDR2 YYREEE (reference sequence). The CDR3 length is 18 residues. Trimming took 4 bases from V and 0 from J; bases not matched to a gene: 13. The CDR3 DNA follows: TGTGCCAGCAGCCGCCGGACTAGCGGCATATATGGCTCCTACGAGCAGTACTTC. Translation gives CASSRRTSGIYGSYEQYF.

This sequence joins TRBV6-5 and TRBJ2-1, with D unresolved. V lost 0 bases and J 5 bases, leaving 14 bases between the germline ends. The CDR3 consists of 16 residues. Germline CDR1 is MNHEY and CDR2 is SVGAGI. CDR3 protein: CASSYSPRPSDNEQFF. The CDR3 DNA is TGTGCCAGCAGTTACTCCCCCCGCCCCAGTGACAATGAGCAGTTCTTC.

The chain couples TRBV30 to TRBJ1-6; D remains unclear. Germline V gives CDR1 GTSNPN, CDR2 SVGIG (reference sequence). The V gene lost 2 bases and the J gene lost 5 bases, with 4 bases spanning the gap. This CDR3 has 12 amino acids. In DNA form, the CDR3 reads TGTGCCTGGAGTCAGAATAATTCACCCCTCCACTTT. This sequence encodes CAWSQNNSPLHF.

With respect to this clone: Other nucleotide sequences in the sample specify the same CDR3. Written as DNA, the CDR3 is TGTGCCAGCAGCTTAACAGGGTACCAAGAGACCCAGTACTTC. Residues: CASSLTGYQETQYF. The chain recombines TRBV7-2 with TRBJ2-5; TRBD1 is a possible D gene (6 bases). Germline CDR1 SGHTA, CDR2 FQGNSA. The V end lost 2 bases, the J end lost 0 bases, and 7 bases lay between the germline ends. CDR3 length equals 14 residues.

The chain recombines TRBV3-1 (or the pseudogene TRBV3-2) with TRBJ2-1; unclear D gene. Germline CDR1 reads LGHDT; CDR2 reads YNNKEL (reference sequence). This CDR3 spans 13 amino acids. V lost 4 bases to trimming and J lost 6 bases, with 10 bases between them. In nucleotides, the CDR3 is TGTGCCAGCAGCCCGCGGACCCTCAATGAGCAGTTCTTC. It codes for CASSPRTLNEQFF.

This clone has a single count. This rearrangement joins TRBV2 to TRBJ1-4; 8 bases agree with TRBD1. With 8 bases clipped from V and 2 bases from J, the junction kept 13 bases outside the gene matches. This CDR3 region has 17 residues. The germline CDR1 and CDR2 sequences are SNHLY and FYNNEI. The CDR3 spells CASRLPQGAPTNEKLFF. Written as DNA, the CDR3 is TGTGCCAGCCGCCTGCCCCAGGGGGCGCCTACTAATGAAAAACTGTTTTTT.

J is TRBJ2-3 and V is TRBV4-1; the match to TRBD2 covers 16 bases. Germline assignment: CDR1 MGHRA and CDR2 YSYEKL. The junction had 15 bases not matched to a gene; V was cut back by 4 bases and J by 5 bases. The CDR3 sequence is 20 residues long. CDR3 nucleotide sequence: TGCGCCAGCAGCCGGTTACCGGGACTAGCGGGGGGGGCAACCCGAGATACGCAGTATTTT. Its protein product is CASSRLPGLAGGATRDTQYF.

V and J are TRBV6-6 and TRBJ2-4, with 13 nucleotides matching TRBD2. Looked up from germline, CDR1 is MNHNY and CDR2 is SVGAGI (reference sequence). With 5 bases clipped from V and 0 bases from J, the junction kept 7 bases outside the gene matches. This CDR3 is 18 amino acids long. CDR3: CASSPGLAGTVAKNIQYF. The CDR3 coding sequence is TGTGCCAGCAGTCCGGGACTAGCGGGGACCGTAGCCAAAAACATTCAGTACTTC.

This clone was picked up one time. The chain carries TRBV4-1 and TRBJ1-4; no definite D call. V was cut by 2 bases and J by 3 bases, with 7 bases left in between. This CDR3 is 14 amino acids long. Germline V lookup: CDR1 MGHRA, CDR2 YSYEKL. The CDR3 region is CASSQRFANEKLFF. In nucleotides, the CDR3 is TGCGCCAGCAGCCAAAGATTTGCTAATGAAAAACTGTTTTTT.

In this sample, this clone turned up a few times. The CDR3 here is CASSEGQGFSDTQYF. CDR3 sequence (DNA): TGTGCCAGCAGCGAGGGACAGGGGTTCTCAGATACGCAGTATTTT. This chain connects TRBV9 to TRBJ2-3, with 10 bases lining up with TRBD1. This CDR3 has 15 residues. Looked up from germline, CDR1 is SGDLS and CDR2 is YYNGEE. J was trimmed by 4 bases and V by 3 bases; bases with no gene match: 5.

The chain carries TRBV7-2 and TRBJ1-2; 9 bases map to TRBD1. The junction had 9 bases not matched to a gene; V was cut back by 5 bases and J by 5 bases. Germline V gene lookup returns CDR1 SGHTA and CDR2 FQGNSA. CDR3 size: 15 residues. DNA for the CDR3: TGTGCCAGCAGCGTGACATGGACAGGGGTTTATGGCTACACCTTC. Its translation is CASSVTWTGVYGYTF.

A few counts support this clone. This chain connects TRBV14 to TRBJ2-6, with D uncertain. CDR1 is SGHDN and CDR2 is FVKESK in the germline V gene. The CDR3 runs 16 residues. With 3 bases removed from V and 3 bases from J, the gap between germline ends came to 12 bases. CDR3 amino acids: CASSQIMLSGANVLTF. Written as DNA, the CDR3 is TGTGCCAGCAGCCAGATAATGCTCAGTGGGGCCAACGTCCTGACTTTC.